One T cell receptor (beta chain) is described in this entry. Sequenced by immunoSEQ multiplex PCR; TCRdb stores in-frame clones only, minus some. Its table lists about 190,000 clones. The sample is drawn from a study of control samples from healthy donors and cancer patients. This sequence originates from a woman aged 25-40 years in good health. The source material was blood.

CDR3 in amino acids: CASSDSRLGLAGYTQYF. CDR3 bases: TGTGCCAGCAGTGACTCGAGGCTGGGGCTAGCGGGATATACGCAGTATTTT. The V call is TRBV6-4, the J call TRBJ2-3; TRBD2 matches at 9 bases. Germline V gives CDR1 MRHNA, CDR2 SNTAGT. Trimming at V came to 0 bases and at J to 7 bases, leaving 11 bases not matched to a gene. This CDR3 contains 17 residues.